Listed below are T cell receptor beta chains from one sample, sequenced in a study of CXCR3-negative and CXCR3-positive naive CD8 T cells. Each CDR3 protein gets one entry in TCRdb, which reprocessed the 5' RACE reads and gives no DNA. Here the sample table reports some 64,000 distinct CDR3 sequences. The sample was naive CXCR3+ CD8+ T cells from blood. These receptors all come from a human donor in good health. Some clones in this sample may be carry-over from other donors' samples. Each CDR3 is given with its conserved first and last residue. The order of the fields is V gene, J gene, CDR3 protein.

TRBV11-3,TRBJ2-1,CASSLTLDEQFF
TRBV11-1,TRBJ2-3,CASRITTEQYF
TRBV12-3/TRBV12-4,TRBJ1-5,CASSLWTLGQPQHF
TRBV28,TRBJ1-5,CASSLRDRGISNQPQHF
TRBV12-3/TRBV12-4,TRBJ2-5,CASCEIGGGETQYF
TRBV7-3,TRBJ1-1,CASSLDGGNTEAFF
TRBV9,TRBJ2-4,CASSGSGGFGNIQYF
TRBV7-9,TRBJ2-1,CASRVSEQVSYNEQFF
TRBV12-3/TRBV12-4,TRBJ2-3,CASSRQGPISDSQYF
TRBV7-9,TRBJ2-6,CASRGLSSGANVLTF
TRBV6-5,TRBJ2-3,CASRTSGGSTDTQYF
TRBV10-2,TRBJ1-1,CASSESLNTEAFF
TRBV29-1,TRBJ2-7,CSVDSGTGFGEQYF
TRBV5-1,TRBJ1-2,CASAGQGFNYGYTF
TRBV27,TRBJ2-3,CASSSDWYADTQYF
TRBV7-9,TRBJ1-1,CASSSTRSDRGGTEAFF
TRBV5-5,TRBJ2-2,CASSTPGGRIGELFF
TRBV28,TRBJ1-1,CASSFGTGYFTEAFF
TRBV21-1,TRBJ1-3,CASSVGQANSGNTIYF
TRBV29-1,TRBJ2-7,CSVEGGATYDQYF
TRBV12-3/TRBV12-4,TRBJ1-1,CASTGQGLTEAFF
TRBV6-2/TRBV6-3,TRBJ1-1,CASTWTGELGEAFF
TRBV6-6,TRBJ2-3,CASSCAGVTDTQYF
TRBV7-2,TRBJ1-5,CASSLEDRENQPQHF
TRBV6-5,TRBJ2-5,CASSYLKEGETQYF
TRBV7-9,TRBJ2-7,CASSLDPQGDEQYF
TRBV28,TRBJ2-3,CASSLTDRSTDTQYF
TRBV11-2,TRBJ2-1,CASSLDQSSYNEQFF
TRBV6-2/TRBV6-3,TRBJ2-1,CASNGLAGGLYNEQFF
TRBV10-3,TRBJ2-1,CAISDQTYWTYNEQFF
TRBV4-3,TRBJ2-2,CASSQVGDRSNTGELFF
TRBV19,TRBJ1-1,CASRWGLEAFF
TRBV13,TRBJ2-1,CASSFSGGPWNEQFF
TRBV13,TRBJ2-2,CASSPIGHSNTGELFF
TRBV12-3/TRBV12-4,TRBJ1-1,CASSFWGNTEAFF
TRBV29-1,TRBJ2-1,CSVTLEGSSSYNEQFF
TRBV20-1,TRBJ2-7,CSARFPSGDHYEQYF
TRBV12-5,TRBJ1-1,CASGLMGGTEAFF
TRBV29-1,TRBJ2-7,CSVEGDSESYEQYF
TRBV10-3,TRBJ2-2,CAITADDTGELFF
TRBV24-1,TRBJ2-3,CATSPTSSGPQYF
TRBV29-1,TRBJ2-1,CSVEGTYNEQFF
TRBV5-1,TRBJ1-1,CASSWTEQIMNTEAFF